This T cell receptor beta chain originates from a study of a mutant IDH1 vaccine in newly diagnosed glioma. Across the whole study: Initiation of the vaccine course occurred 4-6 weeks after radiotherapy alone, or alongside temozolomide cycles. The treated population exhibited a male proportion of about 62%, a female proportion of 37.5%, and a mean age of about 40 years. Earlier therapy was either radiotherapy, temozolomide, or both, and most got both.

Germline V lookup: CDR1 WSHSY, CDR2 SAAADI. This CDR3 has 19 amino acids. The protocol was immunoSEQ multiplex PCR, while the TCRdb copy is restricted to in-frame clones and leaves out a portion. Counted here are 82,000 or so clones, over 75% occurring once; the ten biggest clones make up approximately 2.1%. Documented time point: week 23, last vaccination. Every single dose of the vaccine, 300 ug of mutant IDH1 20-mer peptide, came with topical imiquimod. To note about this clone: As yet, its antigen is unknown. One junction end does not reproduce the germline sequence, and a read error may be involved.

Study-wide results and limits: Vaccine-induced responses were seen in approximately 93% of patients, spanning several MHC alleles.

The TCR originated in a young man with glioma. Some clones in this sample may be carry-over from other donors' samples. The chain carries TRBV10-2 and TRBJ2-7; TRBD2 aligns across 9 bases. The input for sequencing was PBMCs, taken from a glioma patient whose treatment included an IDH1 peptide vaccine. CDR3 protein: CASSEWQGQRGRDLYEPYF. The CDR3 DNA sequence: TGCGCCAGCAGTGAGTGGCAGGGGCAGCGCGGGAGGGATCTTTACGAGCCGTACTTC.